This paragraph covers one T cell receptor beta chain sequence. Its target is unknown. The sample is drawn from a study of T cell responses to AZD1222 COVID-19 vaccine. Study findings and constraints: The study sampled repertoires only after the peak T cell response. There were mostly white British donors and more females than males, and clonal diversity was possibly underestimated.

Profiled with immunoSEQ multiplex PCR; TCRdb holds only in-frame clones, not every one. The sample yields 90,000 to 120,000 clones, about 86% seen once. After removal of 5 bases from V and 2 bases from J, the junction contained 2 bases not matched to a gene. Germline CDR1 and CDR2: SNHLY and FYNNEI. The CDR3 extends over 14 amino acids. This receptor was obtained from an adult in good health. The rearrangement uses TRBV2 and TRBJ2-3; 9 bases map to TRBD2. Specimen: peripheral blood, collected on day 0 of AZD1222 vaccination. In DNA, the CDR3 is TGTGCCAGCAGTCGACTAGCGGACACAGATACGCAGTATTTT. It specifies CASSRLADTDTQYF.